This is a list of T cell receptor beta chains from one sample in a study. MiXCR was run by TCRdb on the 5' RACE reads, yielding one entry per CDR3 protein. The top ten hold 2.5% to 4% of the sample, which has under 65,000 distinct CDR3 sequences, about 20% seen once. Material: tumor-infiltrating Tregs sorted from the breast tumor. The receptors stem from a female donor with breast cancer. The CDR3 runs from the conserved cysteine through the conserved F or W. The D gene is left open where the match is weak. A row's size may be missing; if present it is once, few, many or a size class.

TRBJ2-2,16,TRBV2,TRBD2,NA,CASSELAGGPTGELFF,TGTGCCAGCAGTGAACTAGCGGGGGGGCCCACCGGGGAGCTGTTTTTT
TRBJ1-1,14,TRBV5-1,NA,many,CASSFQQGDTEAFF,TGCGCCAGCAGCTTTCAGCAAGGGGACACTGAAGCTTTCTTT
TRBJ2-3,16,TRBV4-3,NA,NA,CASSQSGVGGTDTQYF,TGCGCCAGCAGCCAAAGCGGCGTGGGGGGTACAGATACGCAGTATTTT
TRBJ2-1,14,TRBV2,TRBD1,few,CASSPGTGVNEQFF,TGTGCCAGCAGTCCCGGGACAGGGGTCAATGAGCAGTTCTTC
TRBJ1-5,16,TRBV20-1,NA,few,CSARASRVRGNQPQHF,TGCAGTGCTAGAGCGTCCAGGGTAAGGGGCAATCAGCCCCAGCATTTT
TRBJ2-5,15,TRBV15,NA,NA,CATSRAAGRQETQYF,TGTGCCACCAGCAGAGCGGCCGGGAGACAAGAGACCCAGTACTTC
TRBJ2-3,16,TRBV4-2,NA,many,CASSQEGGISTDTQYF,TGTGCCAGCAGCCAAGAGGGCGGGATTAGCACAGATACGCAGTATTTT
TRBJ2-2,13,TRBV7-2,NA,many,CASSSYYTGELFF,TGTGCCAGCAGCTCTTACTATACCGGGGAGCTGTTTTTT
TRBJ2-7,15,TRBV4-3,NA,few,CASSQDWGTPYEQYF,TGCGCCAGCAGCCAAGACTGGGGAACCCCCTACGAGCAGTACTTC
TRBJ1-6,15,TRBV7-2,TRBD1,few,CASSEVTGESSPLHF,TGTGCCAGCAGCGAAGTCACAGGGGAGAGCTCACCCCTCCACTTT
TRBJ1-1,12,TRBV20-1,NA,few,CSAALQAAEAFF,TGCAGTGCTGCCCTACAGGCAGCTGAAGCTTTCTTT
TRBJ2-3,12,TRBV5-1,NA,many,CASSPRGSTQYF,TGCGCCAGCAGCCCCCGGGGGAGTACGCAGTATTTT
TRBJ2-5,12,TRBV5-1,NA,many,CASSLGQETQYF,TGCGCCAGCAGCTTGGGGCAAGAGACCCAGTACTTC
TRBJ2-7,18,TRBV7-9,NA,few,CASSPTAGSLRGAYEQYF,TGTGCCAGCAGCCCTACCGCCGGGAGTTTGCGGGGCGCCTACGAGCAGTACTTC
TRBJ2-1,15,TRBV5-1,NA,many,CASSALHRNYNEQFF,TGCGCCAGCAGCGCCCTGCACCGAAACTACAATGAGCAGTTCTTC
TRBJ2-1,12,TRBV7-9,TRBD1,NA,CASSSGQLEQFF,TGTGCCAGCAGCTCGGGACAGCTTGAGCAGTTCTTC
TRBJ2-3,14,TRBV20-1,TRBD1,NA,CSVGDRKGTDTQYF,TGCAGTGTAGGGGACAGGAAGGGCACAGATACGCAGTATTTT
TRBJ1-4,16,TRBV7-8,NA,many,CASSHDRLMTNEKLFF,TGTGCCAGCAGCCACGACAGGTTGATGACTAATGAAAAACTGTTTTTT
TRBJ2-7,14,TRBV12-3/TRBV12-4,TRBD2,NA,CASSRLAGPYEQYF,TGTGCCAGCAGTAGACTAGCGGGTCCCTACGAGCAGTACTTC
TRBJ2-5,15,TRBV9,NA,NA,CASSVSSMAAETQYF,TGTGCCAGCAGCGTATCCAGTATGGCTGCGGAGACCCAGTACTTC
TRBJ2-5,16,TRBV7-2,NA,few,CASSPPWGDRQETQYF,TGTGCCAGCAGCCCCCCGTGGGGGGATAGACAAGAGACCCAGTACTTC
TRBJ1-1,12,TRBV29-1,NA,many,CSVDDSRTEAFF,TGCAGCGTGGACGACAGTCGAACTGAAGCTTTCTTT
TRBJ2-5,15,TRBV7-2,NA,few,CASSLRGSGDETQYF,TGTGCCAGCAGCTTAAGGGGCTCCGGGGACGAGACCCAGTACTTC
TRBJ2-3,14,TRBV5-1,NA,many,CASSLDADSDTQYF,TGCGCCAGCAGCCTAGACGCGGACTCAGATACGCAGTATTTT
TRBJ1-2,12,TRBV12-3/TRBV12-4,NA,many,CASSLGTRTATF,TGTGCCAGCAGTTTAGGGACGAGGACTGCCACCTTC
TRBJ2-2,14,TRBV6-1,TRBD2,few,CASRGLAGTGELFF,TGTGCCAGCAGGGGACTAGCGGGCACCGGGGAGCTGTTTTTT
TRBJ2-3,15,TRBV2,TRBD1,NA,CASSPTGSSTDTQYF,TGTGCCAGCAGTCCGACAGGGTCTAGCACAGATACGCAGTATTTT
TRBJ2-7,16,TRBV12-3/TRBV12-4,TRBD2,NA,CVSSLSRGLAGYEQYF,TGTGTCAGCAGTTTAAGTAGAGGGTTAGCGGGCTACGAGCAGTACTTC
TRBJ2-6,14,TRBV20-1,NA,many,CSARGDTGANVLTF,TGCAGTGCCAGAGGCGATACTGGGGCCAACGTCCTGACTTTC
TRBJ1-1,14,TRBV6-5,NA,NA,CASSYLGGYTEAFF,TGTGCCAGCAGTTACCTCGGGGGGTACACTGAAGCTTTCTTT
TRBJ2-7,13,TRBV6-6,NA,few,CASRSGTNYEQYF,TGTGCCAGCAGATCCGGGACCAACTACGAGCAGTACTTC
TRBJ2-7,14,TRBV28,TRBD1,few,CASRAGQGAREQYF,TGTGCCAGCAGGGCAGGACAGGGGGCGAGGGAGCAGTACTTC
TRBJ2-1,16,TRBV5-1,TRBD2,NA,CASRPTSGSSYNEQFF,TGCGCCAGCCGTCCTACTAGCGGGAGCTCCTACAATGAGCAGTTCTTC
TRBJ2-4,13,TRBV4-1,NA,few,CASSQDEVNIQYF,TGCGCCAGCAGCCAAGATGAGGTCAACATTCAGTACTTC
TRBJ2-5,15,TRBV5-5,NA,many,CASSLGQRGAETQYF,TGTGCCAGCAGCTTGGGACAGCGAGGGGCAGAGACCCAGTACTTC